This TCR beta chain was sequenced during a study of cytomegalovirus exposure and HLA in healthy donors. This clone appeared a few times. PCR employed 60 Vbeta and 13 Jbeta primers. TCRdb's table, derived via immunoSEQ multiplex PCR, lists solely in-frame clones and lacks some. The profile shows some 120,000 clones, about three quarters of them singletons. V dropped 3 bases and J dropped 8 bases, with 8 bases sitting between them. The length of the CDR3 is 12 residues. Germline V gene data show CDR1 as LNHDA and CDR2 as SQIVND (reference sequence). Healthy people donating bone marrow made up the donors.

V usage is TRBV19 and J usage is TRBJ2-1; the D gene is possibly TRBD1 (5 bases). The sequencing input was PBMCs. The receptor comes from a woman aged 60-75 years in good health and CMV-seropositive. In DNA, the CDR3 is TGTGCCAGTAGTATTCAGGGTTATGAGCAGTTCTTC. This gives the protein CASSIQGYEQFF. The whole variable domain, filled in from reference TRBV19 and TRBJ2-1, reads DGGITQSPKYLFRKEGQNVTLSCEQNLNHDAMYWYRQDPGQGLRLIYYSQIVNDFQKGDIAEGYSVSREKKESFPLTVTSAQKNPTAFYLCASSIQGYEQFFGPGTRLTVL.